Listed below are T cell receptor beta chains from one sample, sequenced in a study of blood T cell repertoires in COVID-19. Data came from immunoSEQ multiplex PCR; TCRdb stores just in-frame clones and leaves some out. The sample shows approximately 89,000 clones, approximately 78% of them seen only once. The sequencing input was peripheral blood. All receptors derive from a human donor in a cohort sampled during active COVID-19. The CDR3 runs from the conserved cysteine through the conserved F or W.

v_gene: TRBV7-2; j_gene: TRBJ1-2; CDR3aa: CASSPGEGYGYTF
v_gene: TRBV18; j_gene: TRBJ2-7; CDR3aa: CASSLRRAAYEQYF
v_gene: TRBV29-1; j_gene: TRBJ1-2; CDR3aa: CSVDQRGVTGTYGYTF
v_gene: TRBV5-1; j_gene: TRBJ2-1; CDR3aa: CASSSATSGGAWKFF
v_gene: TRBV5-1; j_gene: TRBJ2-1; CDR3aa: CASSLATGDNEQFF
v_gene: TRBV5-1; j_gene: TRBJ2-3; CDR3aa: CASSLLPRNGDTQYF
v_gene: TRBV9; j_gene: TRBJ2-2; CDR3aa: CASSVATLGLAGPGTGELFF
v_gene: TRBV19; j_gene: TRBJ2-7; CDR3aa: CASSVNRLAYEQYF
v_gene: TRBV4-2; j_gene: TRBJ2-1; CDR3aa: CASSQGRRSYNEQFF
v_gene: TRBV3-1/TRBV3-2; j_gene: TRBJ2-7; CDR3aa: CASSQRTSGGSEQYF
v_gene: TRBV27; j_gene: TRBJ1-5; CDR3aa: CASSLTGPWQPQHF
v_gene: TRBV5-6; j_gene: TRBJ2-7; CDR3aa: CASSQTGGPSYEQYF
v_gene: TRBV7-3; j_gene: TRBJ1-2; CDR3aa: CASSPRGANGYTF
v_gene: TRBV11-2; j_gene: TRBJ1-1; CDR3aa: CASSLGFRTGRMNPEAFF
v_gene: TRBV20-1; j_gene: TRBJ2-1; CDR3aa: CSASSLYLSYNEQFF
v_gene: TRBV4-2; j_gene: TRBJ2-2; CDR3aa: CASSQGIGGPSGAGELFF
v_gene: TRBV15; j_gene: TRBJ2-5; CDR3aa: CATSRDGLAGGATQYF
v_gene: TRBV6-5; j_gene: TRBJ2-5; CDR3aa: CASKRGKETQYF
v_gene: TRBV24-1; j_gene: TRBJ2-3; CDR3aa: CATSEGGVGDTQYF
v_gene: TRBV5-1; j_gene: TRBJ2-3; CDR3aa: CASSLSSGRADTQYF
v_gene: TRBV5-5; j_gene: TRBJ2-7; CDR3aa: CASSSVNRDEQYF
v_gene: TRBV7-8; j_gene: TRBJ1-3; CDR3aa: CASSTRQALSGNTIYF
v_gene: TRBV6-2/TRBV6-3; j_gene: TRBJ2-1; CDR3aa: CASSGHTLSYNEQFF
v_gene: TRBV7-2; j_gene: TRBJ2-3; CDR3aa: CAKGRVGGRTDTQYF
v_gene: TRBV6-5; j_gene: TRBJ1-3; CDR3aa: CASTRDSIPGNTIYF
v_gene: TRBV9; j_gene: TRBJ2-5; CDR3aa: CASSVAPAGERETQYF